This entry is about one TCR beta chain. What it binds is unknown. The sample belongs to a study of cytomegalovirus exposure and HLA in healthy donors. 60 Vbeta and 13 Jbeta primers were used in PCR. Sequencing used immunoSEQ multiplex PCR; TCRdb keeps in-frame clones, though not all of them. This table has roughly 140,000 clones, more than 75% appearing once. The CDR3 has 15 amino acids. From germline, CDR1 is MNHNS and CDR2 SASEGT. General study results and limits: Accurate HLA-A and HLA-B prediction from TCR beta sequences was reported for most subjects.

The rearrangement uses TRBV6-1 and TRBJ2-5, with 10 bases fitting TRBD1. With the DNA end fitting TRBJ2-7 better, the J assignment may be wrong. Sequences were obtained from PBMCs. The clonotype was recovered from a female donor in good health and CMV-seronegative. The CDR3 DNA is TGTGCCAGCACTTTCCTGGGACAGGGGTCGAACGAGCAGTACTTC. It specifies CASTFLGQGSNEQYF.